This is a list of T cell receptor beta chains from one sample in a study of T cells after yellow fever vaccination. TCRdb reanalysed the 5' RACE reads using MiXCR and keeps one entry per CDR3 protein. This sample has some 70,000 distinct CDR3 sequences; just over 6.5% occur once, and the top ten carry about 40%. The sequenced sample was CD8+ T cells sorted from PBMCs, obtained 35 to 50 days after the first yellow fever vaccination. The receptor source for this set is a man aged 18 to 30 who received the YFV17D yellow fever vaccine. CDR3s include the opening cysteine and the closing phenylalanine or tryptophan. The D gene is left open where the match is weak. Not all rows give a size; the values are once, few, many and, for expanded clones, a class.

D gene: NA; V gene: TRBV7-3; clone size: few; J gene: TRBJ2-7; CDR3 DNA: TGTGCCAGCAGGTCCGCTTGGGGGGAGCAGTACTTC; CDR3 protein: CASRSAWGEQYF
D gene: TRBD1; V gene: TRBV18; clone size: many; J gene: TRBJ2-3; CDR3 DNA: TGTGCCAGCTCAGCACAGGGGGCGGATAGCACAGATACGCAGTATTTT; CDR3 protein: CASSAQGADSTDTQYF
D gene: TRBD2; V gene: TRBV7-2; clone size: few; J gene: TRBJ2-3; CDR3 DNA: TGTGCCATCGCGGGGGCAGATACGCAGTATTTT; CDR3 protein: CAIAGADTQYF
D gene: TRBD2; V gene: TRBV27; clone size: NA; J gene: TRBJ2-5; CDR3 DNA: TGTGCCAGCAGTTTACTAGCGGGGGGACAAGAGACCCAGTACTTC; CDR3 protein: CASSLLAGGQETQYF
D gene: TRBD2; V gene: TRBV4-3; clone size: NA; J gene: TRBJ2-7; CDR3 DNA: TGCGCCAGCAGCGGTGGACTAGCGGAGACCTACGAGCAGTACTTC; CDR3 protein: CASSGGLAETYEQYF
D gene: NA; V gene: TRBV6-5; clone size: many; J gene: TRBJ1-1; CDR3 DNA: TGTGCCAGCAGTTACTCGCAGAACACTGAAGCTTTCTTT; CDR3 protein: CASSYSQNTEAFF
D gene: NA; V gene: TRBV6-5; clone size: many; J gene: TRBJ2-5; CDR3 DNA: TGTGCCAGCAGTTACTCGACTGCCTCCCTCGAGACCCAGTACTTC; CDR3 protein: CASSYSTASLETQYF
D gene: TRBD1; V gene: TRBV12-3/TRBV12-4; clone size: many; J gene: TRBJ1-2; CDR3 DNA: TGTGCCAGCAGTTTAACAACAGGGGGCTATGGCTACACCTTC; CDR3 protein: CASSLTTGGYGYTF
D gene: TRBD1; V gene: TRBV7-7; clone size: many; J gene: TRBJ2-5; CDR3 DNA: TGTGCCAGCAGCCACAGGGGTAATGACCAAGAGACCCAGTACTTC; CDR3 protein: CASSHRGNDQETQYF
D gene: TRBD2; V gene: TRBV5-1; clone size: NA; J gene: TRBJ2-1; CDR3 DNA: TGCGCCAGTTCAGGACTAGCGGGGGGACTCAGCTCCTACAATGAGCAGTTCTTC; CDR3 protein: CASSGLAGGLSSYNEQFF
D gene: NA; V gene: TRBV30; clone size: many; J gene: TRBJ2-1; CDR3 DNA: TGTGCCTGGAGTGAATACGAGCGGGCCGAATCTTTC; CDR3 protein: CAWSEYERAESF
D gene: NA; V gene: TRBV27; clone size: few; J gene: TRBJ1-2; CDR3 DNA: TGTGCCAGCAGTTTATTTGGAGGGAACTATGGCTACACCTTC; CDR3 protein: CASSLFGGNYGYTF
D gene: NA; V gene: TRBV7-9; clone size: many; J gene: TRBJ2-4; CDR3 DNA: TGTGCCAGCAGCCCAAACGGGATTCAGTACTTC; CDR3 protein: CASSPNGIQYF
D gene: TRBD2; V gene: TRBV27; clone size: NA; J gene: TRBJ2-2; CDR3 DNA: TGTGCCAGCAGCTGGGGGGGTGGAGAGCTGTTTTTT; CDR3 protein: CASSWGGGELFF
D gene: NA; V gene: TRBV7-9; clone size: few; J gene: TRBJ2-1; CDR3 DNA: TGTGCCAGCAGCTTAGGCCGGGAAGGGACCAATGAGCAGTTCTTC; CDR3 protein: CASSLGREGTNEQFF
D gene: TRBD2; V gene: TRBV20-1; clone size: many; J gene: TRBJ2-5; CDR3 DNA: TGCAGTGCTAGAGCGCGGGGGGGCGGGGAGACCCAGTACTTC; CDR3 protein: CSARARGGGETQYF
D gene: NA; V gene: TRBV6-6; clone size: many; J gene: TRBJ2-1; CDR3 DNA: TGTGCCAGCAGAAGTGGCGTCTACAATGAGCAGTTCTTC; CDR3 protein: CASRSGVYNEQFF
D gene: TRBD2; V gene: TRBV9; clone size: many; J gene: TRBJ2-5; CDR3 DNA: TGTGCCAGCAGCGTAGGGCTAGCGGGGGTAGGGGTAGAGACCCAGTACTTC; CDR3 protein: CASSVGLAGVGVETQYF
D gene: NA; V gene: TRBV15; clone size: many; J gene: TRBJ1-2; CDR3 DNA: TGTGCCACCAGCAGAGGAGAGGGCAAAAACTATGGCTACACCTTC; CDR3 protein: CATSRGEGKNYGYTF